The 32 T cell receptor beta chains below were found in one sample sequenced in a study of T-cell reconstitution after alpha-beta-depleted transplantation in children. As it was prepared, the TCRbeta library received unique molecular identifiers. Using its own MiXCR run on the PCR reads, TCRdb lists one record per CDR3 protein. The sample has hundreds of thousands of distinct CDR3 sequences, under 15% seen once; the top ten hold less than 6.5%. The sequencing used PBMCs from the stem cell graft donor, collected from the stem cell graft. All receptors derive from a human donor who donated a stem cell graft to a child with combined immunodeficiency.

The gene calls are TRBV28 and TRBJ2-3; 7 nucleotides agree with TRBD1. CDR3 length: 16 amino acids. V was clipped by 5 bases and J by 0 bases; unmatched bases: 8. Germline-derived CDR1 and CDR2 are MDHEN and SYDVKM. The CDR3 here is CASSAYRDSSTDTQYF. The CDR3 DNA reads TGTGCCAGCAGTGCCTACCGGGACAGTAGCACAGATACGCAGTATTTT.

The sample holds a few counts of this clonotype. This rearrangement joins TRBV6-5 to TRBJ2-7; the match to TRBD2 covers 9 bases. The germline V gene encodes CDR1 MNHEY and CDR2 SVGAGI. Trimming cost V 7 bases and J 6 bases; bases outside gene matches: 10. CDR3 length equals 14 residues. CDR3 sequence reads: CASKVSGSLGEQYF. The CDR3 DNA sequence: TGTGCCAGCAAGGTTAGCGGGAGTTTAGGCGAGCAGTACTTC.

V and J are TRBV6-2 or TRBV6-3 and TRBJ1-1; D is unclear. V lost 6 bases and J 1 base, leaving 9 bases between the germline ends. CDR1 is MNHEY and CDR2 is SVGEGT in the germline V gene. CDR3 length: 13 residues. The DNA for the CDR3 is TGTGCCAGCAGCCGGACTCAGAACACTGAAGCTTTCTTT. Its protein product is CASSRTQNTEAFF.

The rearrangement joins TRBV29-1 to TRBJ2-1; D might be TRBD2 (6 bases). The CDR3 spans 13 residues. With 6 bases removed from V and 8 bases from J, the gap between germline ends came to 17 bases. Germline CDR1 reads SQVTM; CDR2 reads ANQGSEA. The CDR3 DNA sequence: TGCAGCGTACTAGCCGACGGTAGCGATGAGCAGTTCTTC. It is translated as CSVLADGSDEQFF.

This clonotype has just a few counts. The chain couples TRBV12-3 or TRBV12-4 to TRBJ2-1; D is ambiguous. V gave up 5 bases and J gave up 5 bases, with 7 bases separating them. The CDR3 is made up of 12 amino acids. The CDR3 here is CASSIYHNEQFF. The DNA of the CDR3 is TGTGCCAGCAGTATTTACCACAATGAGCAGTTCTTC.

The rearrangement uses TRBV4-3 and TRBJ2-1; TRBD2 aligns across 16 bases. Germline CDR1 and CDR2: LGHNA and YSLEER. Trimming cost V 4 bases and J 9 bases; bases outside gene matches: 3. The CDR3 contains 15 residues. In DNA form, the CDR3 reads TGCGCCAGCAGCCCTGGGACTAGCGGGAGGGCTGAGCAGTTCTTC. It is translated as CASSPGTSGRAEQFF.

This clonotype was seen a handful of times. The chain uses TRBV9 and TRBJ2-3, with 9 bases identical to TRBD2. This CDR3 region has 16 residues. Losses at the gene ends were 3 bases for V and 5 bases for J; bases not matched to a gene: 10. Germline CDR1 and CDR2: SGDLS and YYNGEE. The DNA of the CDR3 is TGTGCCAGCAGCGCCCGCGGCGGGGGGGCGGAAGATACGCAGTATTTT. Amino acid sequence: CASSARGGGAEDTQYF.

This CDR3 is CASSLTSGTGNPGEQYF. The CDR3 DNA follows: TGTGCCAGCAGCTTAACCTCCGGGACAGGGAATCCTGGAGAGCAGTACTTC. The rearrangement uses TRBV7-3 and TRBJ2-7; 9 positions agree with TRBD1. The ends lost 0 bases at V and 7 bases at J; junction bases unmatched: 13. This CDR3 region has 17 residues. CDR1 and CDR2 from the germline V gene are SGHTA and FQGTGA.

This clonotype showed up just a few times. The rearrangement uses TRBV11-2 and TRBJ1-6, with 8 bases matching TRBD1. The CDR3 extends over 13 amino acids. V lost 4 bases, J lost 9 bases, and 2 bases stayed unmatched. Germline V lookup: CDR1 SGHAT, CDR2 FQNNGV. DNA of the CDR3: TGTGCCAGCAGCTGGCAGGGGGCTTCACCCCTCCACTTT. This gives the protein CASSWQGASPLHF.

V is TRBV12-3 or TRBV12-4 and J is TRBJ2-2; D remains unclear. CDR3 length: 13 residues. The V gene lost 2 bases and the J gene lost 4 bases, with 5 bases spanning the gap. The CDR3 protein is CASSLFLTGELFF. Here the CDR3 DNA reads TGTGCCAGCAGTTTATTTCTCACCGGGGAGCTGTTTTTT.

This chain connects TRBV29-1 to TRBJ1-4, with 7 bases fitting TRBD1. Germline-derived CDR1 and CDR2 are SQVTM and ANQGSEA. The V segment lost 4 bases and the J segment 8 bases; nucleotides outside the gene matches: 7. The CDR3 contains 13 residues. DNA for the CDR3: TGCAGCGTTGGGGAGACAGGGAGCGAAAAACTGTTTTTT. It translates to CSVGETGSEKLFF. Combining the CDR3 with reference TRBV29-1 and TRBJ1-4 gives the whole variable domain SAVISQKPSRDICQRGTSLTIQCQVDSQVTMMFWYRQQPGQSLTLIATANQGSEATYESGFVIDKFPISRPNLTFSTLTVSNMSPEDSSIYLCSVGETGSEKLFFGSGTQLSVL.

This clonotype was counted only a few times. The V call is TRBV2, the J call TRBJ2-1; D unclear. The V gene's germline CDR1 is SNHLY and CDR2 FYNNEI. V lost 1 base to trimming and J lost 4 bases, with 8 bases between them. The CDR3 length is 14 residues. The CDR3 spells CASSEDRIYNEQFF. The CDR3 nucleotides are TGTGCCAGCAGTGAAGATCGGATTTACAATGAGCAGTTCTTC.

This rearrangement joins TRBV5-1 to TRBJ2-7; 7 nucleotides align to TRBD1. V lost 4 bases and J lost 3; bases outside the gene matches: 4. CDR3 length equals 13 residues. Germline V gene lookup returns CDR1 SGHRS and CDR2 YFSETQ. As DNA, the CDR3 is TGCGCCAGCAGCGCAGGACAGGACTACGAGCAGTACTTC. Protein sequence: CASSAGQDYEQYF.

This clonotype was picked up many times. The chain couples TRBV12-3 or TRBV12-4 to TRBJ1-5; no reliable D call. This CDR3 has 14 residues. V lost 5 bases and J 6 bases, leaving 14 bases between the germline ends. CDR3 sequence: CASSTQEARQPQHF. For the CDR3, the DNA is TGTGCCAGCAGTACCCAGGAGGCACGTCAGCCCCAGCATTTT.

Many counts were recorded for this clonotype. The chain is built from TRBV12-3 or TRBV12-4 and TRBJ2-3; 9 bases agree with TRBD1. The CDR3 covers 16 residues. Trimming took 8 bases from V and 0 from J; bases not matched to a gene: 9. The CDR3 bases are TGTGCCAGCCATCCTAACAGGGGGCCTAGCACAGATACGCAGTATTTT. This gives the protein CASHPNRGPSTDTQYF.

The rearrangement uses TRBV7-6 and TRBJ2-3, with TRBD1 identical over 9 bases. V shed 4 bases and J 12 bases; nucleotides not matched to a gene: 5. The CDR3 is 12 residues long. CDR1 is SGHVS and CDR2 is FNYEAQ in the germline V gene. The CDR3 here is CASSSPGQGQYF. The CDR3 nucleotides read TGTGCCAGCAGCTCTCCGGGACAGGGACAGTATTTT.

The genes are TRBV5-1 and TRBJ2-3; possibly TRBD1 for D (6 bases). V lost 5 bases and J 0 bases, leaving 10 bases between the germline ends. The CDR3 loop spans 14 amino acids. CDR1 SGHRS and CDR2 YFSETQ come from the germline V gene. CDR3 sequence (DNA): TGCGCCAGCAGACTGACAGGAAGCACAGATACGCAGTATTTT. As protein: CASRLTGSTDTQYF.

The gene calls are TRBV19 and TRBJ2-1; 7 positions match TRBD1. The CDR3 runs to 15 residues. From germline, CDR1 is LNHDA and CDR2 SQIVND (reference sequence). The V segment lost 6 bases and the J segment 2 bases; nucleotides outside the gene matches: 7. The CDR3 sequence: CASSDRDSAYNEQFF. In DNA, the CDR3 is TGTGCCAGTAGCGACCGGGACAGCGCCTACAATGAGCAGTTCTTC.

This clonotype has ten or more counts. The rearrangement links TRBV15 to TRBJ2-3; D perhaps matches TRBD1 (6 bases). Germline V gene data show CDR1 as LNHNV and CDR2 as YYDKDF (reference sequence). The germline V and J ends were trimmed by 1 base and 4 bases, with 18 bases remaining between them. This CDR3 spans 17 amino acids. CDR3 region: CATSRVEGGVGADTQYF. CDR3 coding DNA: TGTGCCACCAGCAGAGTCGAAGGGGGAGTAGGTGCAGATACGCAGTATTTT. The full variable domain, in which reference TRBV15 and TRBJ2-3 provide the parts outside the CDR3, is DAMVIQNPRYQVTQFGKPVTLSCSQTLNHNVMYWYQQKSSQAPKLLFHYYDKDFNNEADTPDNFQSRRPNTSFCFLDIRSPGLGDTAMYLCATSRVEGGVGADTQYFGPGTRLTVL.

This clonotype has only a few counts. This rearrangement joins TRBV5-6 to TRBJ1-3; D not certain. Germline V gene data show CDR1 as SGHDT and CDR2 as YYEEEE. V was trimmed by 2 bases and J by 0 bases, leaving 9 bases between them. The CDR3 contains 15 residues. The CDR3 nucleotides read TGTGCCAGCAGCTTTTTTGGAAACTCTGGAAACACCATATATTTT. Protein: CASSFFGNSGNTIYF.

This clonotype was observed many times. The chain carries TRBV20-1 and TRBJ1-1, with unresolved D. From germline, CDR1 is DFQATT and CDR2 SNEGSKA (reference sequence). With 6 bases removed from V and 1 base from J, the gap between germline ends came to 24 bases. This CDR3 has 17 residues. CDR3 in DNA: TGCAGTGCCGTAGAGGATGCTTTCTGGGGTTCGAACACTGAAGCTTTCTTT. Translated, it gives CSAVEDAFWGSNTEAFF.

This clonotype was seen many times. The V call is TRBV28, the J call TRBJ2-7; D gene unclear. The V gene lost 11 bases and the J gene lost 3 bases, with 14 bases spanning the gap. The CDR3 is made up of 12 amino acids. CDR1 is MDHEN and CDR2 is SYDVKM in the germline V gene. The CDR3 coding sequence is TGTGCCCATTCCGGGCCTCTCTACGAGCAGTACTTC. This gives the protein CAHSGPLYEQYF. The complete variable domain, with remaining parts taken from reference TRBV28 and TRBJ2-7, reads DVKVTQSSRYLVKRTGEKVFLECVQDMDHENMFWYRQDPGLGLRLIYFSYDVKMKEKGDIPEGYSVSREKKERFSLILESASTNQTSMYLCAHSGPLYEQYFGPGTRLTVT.

The sample holds a few counts of this clonotype. The chain uses TRBV11-1 and TRBJ2-1; D call uncertain. CDR1 and CDR2 (germline): SGHAT, FQDESV (reference sequence). V shed 2 bases and J shed 0 bases, with 20 bases lying between them. The CDR3 contains 19 residues. The chain's CDR3 is CASSLPRFRRQSSYNEQFF. In DNA form, the CDR3 reads TGTGCCAGCAGCTTACCTCGTTTTCGGCGGCAGAGCTCCTACAATGAGCAGTTCTTC.

This sequence joins TRBV7-2 and TRBJ2-1; tentatively, D is TRBD1 (5 bases). Germline V lookup: CDR1 SGHTA, CDR2 FQGNSA. The V and J ends lost 1 base and 10 bases respectively, with 11 bases between them. This CDR3 has 13 residues. The CDR3 sequence is CASSLEVGREQFF. The CDR3 bases are TGTGCCAGCAGCTTAGAGGTGGGGCGGGAGCAGTTCTTC.

This clonotype was observed many times. This sequence joins TRBV12-3 or TRBV12-4 and TRBJ2-5; 11 positions match TRBD2. This CDR3 has 17 amino acids. With V trimmed by 4 bases and J by 5 bases, 12 bases remained unmatched. CDR3 in amino acids: CASSSLPTSGARETQYF. The DNA for the CDR3 is TGTGCCAGCAGTTCCCTCCCGACTAGCGGGGCTCGTGAGACCCAGTACTTC.

This clonotype occurred many times. The V gene is TRBV27, the J gene TRBJ1-1; D not resolved. Germline assignment: CDR1 MNHEY and CDR2 SMNVEV (reference sequence). Trimming took 6 bases from V and 4 from J, leaving 12 bases between them. The CDR3 covers 13 residues. CDR3 sequence: CASRLGRITEAFF. The CDR3 DNA reads TGTGCCAGCAGACTGGGTCGGATCACTGAAGCTTTCTTT.

The chain carries TRBV6-1 and TRBJ2-1, with unresolved D. Trimming removed 8 bases from V and 0 bases from J, with 17 bases in between. The CDR3 covers 16 residues. From germline, CDR1 is MNHNS and CDR2 SASEGT. CDR3 region: CASGLTALPSYNEQFF. The CDR3 DNA follows: TGTGCCAGCGGCCTCACCGCCCTCCCCTCCTACAATGAGCAGTTCTTC.

This clonotype has ten or more counts. The chain carries TRBV12-3 or TRBV12-4 and TRBJ2-1, with 12 bases fitting TRBD2. This CDR3 region has 15 residues. Losses at the gene ends were 6 bases for V and 8 bases for J; bases not matched to a gene: 8. CDR3 coding DNA: TGTGCCAGCAGCTTGGGGCTAGCGGGAGGGTATGAGCAGTTCTTC. This encodes CASSLGLAGGYEQFF.

This clonotype has a handful of counts. The gene calls are TRBV24-1 and TRBJ2-2, with a tentative D call TRBD2 (5 bases). The germline V gene has CDR1 KGHDR and CDR2 SFDVKD. V lost 0 bases, J lost 5 bases, and 6 bases lay in between. The CDR3 has 14 residues. CDR3 in amino acids: CATSDLSGTGELFF. CDR3 DNA: TGTGCCACCAGTGATTTGTCGGGGACCGGGGAGCTGTTTTTT.

This chain connects TRBV29-1 to TRBJ2-7, with 7 bases aligning to TRBD2. This CDR3 comprises 13 residues. The junction had 11 bases not matched to a gene; V was cut back by 7 bases and J by 5 bases. Looked up from germline, CDR1 is SQVTM and CDR2 is ANQGSEA. The CDR3 here is CSAGSRGGDEQYF. For the CDR3, the DNA is TGCAGCGCCGGCAGTCGGGGAGGGGACGAGCAGTACTTC.

This clonotype was seen many times. V gene TRBV20-1 combines with J gene TRBJ2-7, with D uncertain. Germline V gene data show CDR1 as DFQATT and CDR2 as SNEGSKA (reference sequence). This CDR3 is built from 12 residues. V lost 1 base and J lost 5, with 9 bases in between. The CDR3 DNA is TGCAGTGCTAGAGTTCCCTCGGACGAGCAGTACTTC. Protein sequence: CSARVPSDEQYF.

The sample holds many counts of this clonotype. This sequence joins TRBV5-1 and TRBJ2-2, with D perhaps matching TRBD1 or TRBD2 (5 bases each). V dropped 1 base and J dropped 0 bases, with 7 bases sitting between them. This CDR3 spans 15 amino acids. CDR1 SGHRS and CDR2 YFSETQ come from the germline V gene. This chain's CDR3 is CASSLTGPNTGELFF. The CDR3 DNA is TGCGCCAGCAGCTTGACGGGGCCGAACACCGGGGAGCTGTTTTTT.